The following is a TCR beta chain sequence with its context. Its antigen is not identified. This sample was included in a study of T cell responses to AZD1222 COVID-19 vaccine. Notes on the study in general: Nearly half of spike-specific TCRs reportedly target unmutated variant regions. Possibly, clonal diversity was underestimated; donors were largely white British and included more females.

The protocol was immunoSEQ multiplex PCR, while the TCRdb copy is restricted to in-frame clones and leaves out a portion. The listing contains about 140,000 clones. The origin of this receptor is an adult in good health. The sequencing input was peripheral blood.

DNA of the CDR3: TGTGCCAGCAGCTTAAAAACGGGTACAGTGAATCAGCCCCAGCATTTT. It codes for CASSLKTGTVNQPQHF. This sequence joins TRBV7-2 and TRBJ1-5; D is unclear. CDR3 size: 16 residues. V lost 2 bases to trimming and J lost 4 bases, with 15 bases between them. Germline lookup yields CDR1 SGHTA and CDR2 FQGNSA.